One and the same sample provided the 10 T cell receptor beta chains below, sequenced in a study of T-cell reconstitution after alpha-beta-depleted transplantation in children. As it was prepared, the TCRbeta library received unique molecular identifiers. From the PCR reads, TCRdb called clonotypes with MiXCR, one entry per CDR3 protein. The data show about 980,000 distinct CDR3 sequences, with around 30% seen just once and under 30% held by the top ten. This material consisted of PBMCs, mostly from graft donor cells, taken 360 days after TCRalphabeta/CD19-depleted stem cell transplant. The receptor set was obtained from a boy younger than two who had a stem cell transplant for SCID, so the T cells may come from the graft donor.

The genes are TRBV5-1 and TRBJ2-1, with D perhaps being TRBD1 or TRBD2 (5 bases each). The ends were cut back, 3 bases at V and 9 bases at J, with 13 bases in the middle. This CDR3 is 13 amino acids long. CDR1 and CDR2 from the germline V gene are SGHRS and YFSETQ. CDR3 amino acids: CASSSHGDAEQFF. The CDR3 DNA reads as TGCGCCAGCAGCTCCCATGGGGACGCTGAGCAGTTCTTC. Looking up the rest from reference TRBV5-1 and TRBJ2-1 gives the full variable domain: KAGVTQTPRYLIKTRGQQVTLSCSPISGHRSVSWYQQTPGQGLQFLFEYFSETQRNKGNFPGRFSGRQFSNSRSEMNVSTLELGDSALYLCASSSHGDAEQFFGPGTRLTVL.

The rearrangement uses TRBV4-1 and TRBJ2-7, with D unclear. CDR3 length: 15 residues. Germline V CDR1 and CDR2: MGHRA, YSYEKL. V dropped 2 bases and J dropped 2 bases, with 13 bases sitting between them. CDR3 sequence (DNA): TGCGCCAGCAGCCAAACTACAAGAGCAACCTACGAGCAGTACTTC. It encodes CASSQTTRATYEQYF.

This chain connects TRBV4-2 to TRBJ1-3; D remains ambiguous. The germline V gene encodes CDR1 LGHNA and CDR2 YNFKEQ. This CDR3 has 16 amino acids. V was clipped by 1 base and J by 0 bases, with 10 bases between them. The CDR3 sequence: CASSQGRQSSGNTIYF. CDR3 in DNA: TGTGCCAGCAGCCAAGGCCGGCAGAGCTCTGGAAACACCATATATTTT.

V and J are TRBV7-6 and TRBJ2-7; 9 bases match TRBD2. Germline CDR1 reads SGHVS; CDR2 reads FNYEAQ. The CDR3 extends over 16 amino acids. Trimming removed 2 bases from V and 0 bases from J; junction bases left unmatched: 5. CDR3 amino acids: CASSLKVAGASYEQYF. The CDR3 nucleotides are TGTGCCAGCAGCTTAAAGGTAGCGGGGGCCTCCTACGAGCAGTACTTC.

The CDR3 region is CASSPRTGYTGELFF. The CDR3 DNA reads TGTGCCAGCAGCCCGCGGACAGGATACACCGGGGAGCTGTTTTTT. The chain has TRBV28 and TRBJ2-2, with 7 bases matching TRBD1. The junction had 7 bases not matched to a gene; V was cut back by 6 bases and J by 3 bases. CDR1 is MDHEN and CDR2 is SYDVKM in the germline V gene. The CDR3 totals 15 residues.

In its sample, this clonotype was seen a few times. This chain links TRBV25-1 with TRBJ2-2, with 11 bases lining up with TRBD2. V shed 5 bases, J shed 4 bases, and the junction held 3 bases outside the gene matches. Looked up from germline, CDR1 is MGHDK and CDR2 is SYGVNS. The CDR3 is 15 amino acids. CDR3 region: CASSTGLAVTGELFF. DNA of the CDR3: TGTGCCAGCAGTACGGGACTAGCGGTCACCGGGGAGCTGTTTTTT.

J is TRBJ2-2 and V is TRBV15, with D tentatively TRBD1 (6 bases). From germline, CDR1 is LNHNV and CDR2 YYDKDF (reference sequence). Trimming removed 0 bases at V and 2 bases at J, with 10 bases between. CDR3 length: 16 residues. Written as DNA, the CDR3 is TGTGCCACCAGCAGAGAAAGGACAGCCAACACCGGGGAGCTGTTTTTT. Encoded protein: CATSRERTANTGELFF. The variable domain in full, with the rest retrieved from reference TRBV15 and TRBJ2-2, is DAMVIQNPRYQVTQFGKPVTLSCSQTLNHNVMYWYQQKSSQAPKLLFHYYDKDFNNEADTPDNFQSRRPNTSFCFLDIRSPGLGDTAMYLCATSRERTANTGELFFGEGSRLTVL.

This clonotype was seen more than once but under ten times. The chain links TRBV29-1 to TRBJ1-1; no definite D call. Germline V gene data show CDR1 as SQVTM and CDR2 as ANQGSEA. Trimming left V 5 bases short and J 5 bases short, with 15 bases between. This CDR3 has 13 residues. CDR3 nucleotide sequence: TGCAGCGTTAGGCCCTTACTTACGACTGAAGCTTTCTTT. This gives the protein CSVRPLLTTEAFF.

This clonotype has a handful of counts. The chain has TRBV24-1 and TRBJ2-7; D call uncertain. Germline V gives CDR1 KGHDR, CDR2 SFDVKD. Trimming pared 4 bases from V and 3 bases from J, leaving 3 bases between. There are 11 residues in the CDR3. The CDR3 region has the DNA TGTGCCACCAGTGAAGACTACGAGCAGTACTTC. It encodes CATSEDYEQYF.

The chain uses TRBV5-4 and TRBJ1-4; possible D gene TRBD1, 6 bases. CDR1 is SGHNT and CDR2 is YYREEE in the germline V gene (reference sequence). V gave up 2 bases and J gave up 2 bases, with 10 bases separating them. The CDR3 consists of 15 residues. The CDR3 sequence is CASSLWGRTNEKLFF. The CDR3, as DNA: TGTGCCAGCAGCTTATGGGGGCGGACTAATGAAAAACTGTTTTTT.